Listed here is a single TCR beta chain. Its antigen is not known. This CDR3 has 13 amino acids. Germline CDR1 SGHRS, CDR2 YFSETQ. V lost 2 bases and J lost 2, with 7 bases in between. This specimen belongs to a study of cytomegalovirus exposure and HLA in healthy donors. Study summary: The study placed around 85% of its roughly 430 genotyped donors in the Caucasian-associated ancestry cluster. Findings of the study overall: A few chains tied to CMV proved CMV antigen-specific in vitro. Presence/absence analyses assumed roughly uniform sequencing depth across donors, which may not hold. TCR beta chains associated with HLA were, in a later analysis, more clonally expanded than equally common others.

PCR was performed using 60 Vbeta and 13 Jbeta primers. Data came from immunoSEQ multiplex PCR; TCRdb stores just in-frame clones and leaves some out. The data contain approximately 72,000 clones, 65% to 70% of them singletons. This sequence originates from a man aged 35 to 55 in good health and CMV-seropositive. This chain connects TRBV5-1 to TRBJ1-2; no reliable D call. Material for sequencing was PBMCs. The CDR3 bases are TGCGCCAGCAGCTTCCGGGAAAACTATGGCTACACCTTC. It encodes CASSFRENYGYTF.